This TCR beta chain was found in a study of blood T cell repertoires in COVID-19. The ends were cut back, 3 bases at V and 0 bases at J, with 3 bases in the middle. Germline CDR1 and CDR2: SGHRS and YFSETQ. The CDR3 is made up of 13 amino acids. TCRdb's copy holds only in-frame clones and misses some; the assay was immunoSEQ multiplex PCR. The sample has approximately 74,000 clones, 86% seen once. The chain is built from TRBV5-1 and TRBJ1-4; no reliable D call. Sequenced sample: peripheral blood. The sequence derives from a woman aged 55-69 years with acute or convalescent COVID-19. CDR3 amino acids: CASSSSTNEKLFF. DNA of the CDR3: TGCGCCAGCAGCTCCTCAACTAATGAAAAACTGTTTTTT.